A selection of T cell receptor beta chains follows, all from one sample in a study of beta chain features in type 1 diabetes. Using immunoSEQ multiplex PCR, the repertoire was profiled, and TCRdb retains in-frame clones only, with some absent. The table has almost 350,000 clones, around 8.5% seen once. Material for sequencing was central memory CD4+ T cells from blood. The receptors here all came from a man in his thirties or forties with type 1 diabetes. The CDR3 runs from the conserved cysteine through the conserved F or W. D genes are given only for firm matches. A row's size may be missing; if present it is once, few, many or a size class.

V gene: TRBV11-2
D gene: NA
clone size: few
J gene: TRBJ1-2
CDR3 protein: CASRKSGSGYTF
CDR3 DNA: TGTGCCAGCAGGAAGTCGGGTAGTGGCTACACCTTC

V gene: TRBV6-6
D gene: NA
clone size: NA
J gene: TRBJ2-7
CDR3 protein: CASSYSIGPSYEQYF
CDR3 DNA: TGTGCCAGCAGTTACTCGATAGGACCCTCCTACGAGCAGTACTTC

V gene: TRBV5-1
D gene: TRBD2
clone size: NA
J gene: TRBJ2-5
CDR3 protein: CASSLSGIAGAQETQYF
CDR3 DNA: TGCGCCAGCAGCTTGTCTGGAATAGCGGGGGCTCAAGAGACCCAGTACTTC

V gene: TRBV9
D gene: NA
clone size: NA
J gene: TRBJ2-5
CDR3 protein: CASSVDVGVSETQYF
CDR3 DNA: TGTGCCAGCAGCGTAGATGTGGGGGTGTCAGAGACCCAGTACTTC

V gene: TRBV10-3
D gene: TRBD1
clone size: few
J gene: TRBJ1-5
CDR3 protein: CAISAGGDQPQHF
CDR3 DNA: TGTGCCATCAGTGCAGGGGGCGATCAGCCCCAGCATTTT

V gene: TRBV5-4
D gene: TRBD2
clone size: few
J gene: TRBJ2-1
CDR3 protein: CASTSYEGTINEQFF
CDR3 DNA: TGTGCCAGCACCAGTTACGAAGGGACTATCAATGAGCAGTTCTTC

V gene: TRBV10-3
D gene: NA
clone size: NA
J gene: TRBJ2-2
CDR3 protein: CAISESTQGKGTGELFF
CDR3 DNA: TGTGCCATCAGTGAGTCGACTCAGGGAAAGGGGACCGGGGAGCTGTTTTTT

V gene: TRBV7-2
D gene: NA
clone size: few
J gene: TRBJ2-3
CDR3 protein: CASSLYGDQEYF
CDR3 DNA: TGTGCCAGCAGCTTATACGGGGACCAGGAGTATTTT

V gene: TRBV15
D gene: NA
clone size: few
J gene: TRBJ1-2
CDR3 protein: CATSSGSNYGYTF
CDR3 DNA: TGTGCCACCAGCAGTGGGAGTAACTATGGCTACACCTTC

V gene: TRBV18
D gene: NA
clone size: few
J gene: TRBJ2-1
CDR3 protein: CASSPTALGEQFF
CDR3 DNA: TGTGCCAGCTCACCTACTGCCCTGGGTGAGCAGTTCTTC

V gene: TRBV6-5
D gene: NA
clone size: NA
J gene: TRBJ2-7
CDR3 protein: CASRLGGSNYEQYF
CDR3 DNA: TGTGCCAGCAGATTAGGGGGGTCCAACTACGAGCAGTACTTC

V gene: TRBV14
D gene: NA
clone size: NA
J gene: TRBJ2-7
CDR3 protein: CASSQATGRYF
CDR3 DNA: TGTGCCAGCAGCCAAGCGACTGGTCGGTACTTC

V gene: TRBV10-3
D gene: TRBD1
clone size: few
J gene: TRBJ2-2
CDR3 protein: CAINKGQTNTGELFF
CDR3 DNA: TGTGCCATCAACAAGGGACAGACGAACACCGGGGAGCTGTTTTTT

V gene: TRBV18
D gene: NA
clone size: many
J gene: TRBJ2-3
CDR3 protein: CASSPPSSTDTQYF
CDR3 DNA: TGTGCCAGCTCACCACCATCCAGCACAGATACGCAGTATTTT

V gene: TRBV9
D gene: NA
clone size: NA
J gene: TRBJ2-3
CDR3 protein: CASSAGGQYLTDTQYF
CDR3 DNA: TGTGCCAGCAGCGCGGGGGGACAGTATCTCACAGATACGCAGTATTTT

V gene: TRBV2
D gene: NA
clone size: few
J gene: TRBJ2-7
CDR3 protein: CASKRALREQYF
CDR3 DNA: TGTGCCAGCAAAAGGGCCCTAAGGGAGCAGTACTTC

V gene: TRBV5-6
D gene: TRBD1
clone size: NA
J gene: TRBJ1-6
CDR3 protein: CASSLQGAQTSHSPLHF
CDR3 DNA: TGTGCCAGCAGCTTACAGGGGGCGCAGACCTCGCATTCACCCCTCCACTTT